At least ten counts were recorded for the clone carrying this T cell receptor (beta chain). Its antigen is not identified. This sample was included in a study of T cell repertoires in cytomegalovirus infection. In the study overall: Both recently identified HLA-C-restricted and well-studied HLA-B-restricted CMV epitopes were used in the study.

The study, taken as a whole, reports: HLA-C-restricted CMV-specific TCR beta clonotypes prevailed in the ex vivo response.

TCRdb re-called the reads through MiXCR, storing one row per CDR3 protein. This table holds a few hundred thousand distinct CDR3 sequences, approximately 40% found once. The sequences come from cultured PBMCs, collected from culture after CMV antigen stimulation. This clonotype was obtained from a human donor in good health (CMV status not recorded). Some clones in this sample may be carry-over from other donors' samples.

CDR3 nucleotides: TGTGCCAGCAGCCCCACCCCCCAGCGGACAGATACGCAGTATTTT. Its protein product is CASSPTPQRTDTQYF. The chain recombines TRBV7-2 with TRBJ2-3; the D gene is possibly TRBD2 (5 bases). The length of the CDR3 is 15 residues. V dropped 5 bases and J dropped 3 bases, with 15 bases sitting between them. Germline CDR1 reads SGHTA; CDR2 reads FQGNSA.